A single sample gave rise to the 17 T cell receptor beta chains below, sequenced in a study of shared clonotypes between healthy human individuals. The table came from immunoSEQ multiplex PCR; TCRdb's copy has only in-frame clones and leaves some out. The sample yields roughly 1,600,000 clones, about 98.5% seen once. Sequenced sample: naive CD4+ T cells sorted from blood. The subset: CD45RA+ positively selected. These receptors all stem from a man aged 25-45 years in good health.

The rearrangement links TRBV12-2 to TRBJ2-7; TRBD1, the table's D call, was not compared with the DNA. TRBV12-2 is classified as a pseudogene. CDR3 length equals 13 residues. Written as DNA, the CDR3 is TGTGCCAGCAGCTTAGCCCAGACCTACGAGCAGTACTTC. Protein sequence: CASSLAQTYEQYF.

This clone was detected once. CDR3 sequence: CASSFGEMQPQHF. The CDR3 DNA follows: TGTGCCAGCAGCTTCGGGGAAATGCAGCCCCAGCATTTT. The V gene is TRBV13, the J gene TRBJ1-5; D remains unclear. The V gene's germline CDR1 is PRHDT and CDR2 FYEKMQ (reference sequence). Trimming removed 3 bases at V and 7 bases at J, with 10 bases between. There are 13 residues in the CDR3.

V gene TRBV27 combines with J gene TRBJ2-2; D is tentatively TRBD1 or TRBD2 (7 bases each). CDR1 and CDR2 from the germline V gene are MNHEY and SMNVEV (reference sequence). The CDR3 is 15 residues long. V shed 5 bases and J shed 1 base, with 11 bases lying between them. The CDR3: CASSVRGGNTGELFF. CDR3 bases: TGTGCCAGCAGTGTCAGGGGGGGGAACACCGGGGAGCTGTTTTTT.

The chain employs TRBV6-5 and TRBJ2-7, with a weak D call TRBD1 (5 bases). From germline, CDR1 is MNHEY and CDR2 SVGAGI. This CDR3 has 13 residues. Trimming pared 2 bases from V and 3 bases from J, leaving 8 bases between. CDR3 loop: CASSYGHLYEQYF. The DNA of the CDR3 is TGTGCCAGCAGTTACGGACACCTCTACGAGCAGTACTTC.

The chain links TRBV7-8 to TRBJ2-7; D ambiguous. The V and J ends lost 1 base and 2 bases respectively, with 15 bases between them. The CDR3 contains 16 residues. Germline assignment: CDR1 SGHVS and CDR2 FQNEAQ. The CDR3 DNA sequence: TGTGCCAGCAGCTTAGGAGGAACTTATACTACCTACGAGCAGTACTTC. Translating gives CASSLGGTYTTYEQYF.

The CDR3 region has the DNA TGTGCCAGCAGCAGAACAGCCGAAGCTTTCTTT. This codes for CASSRTAEAFF. The chain uses TRBV14 and TRBJ1-1; the D is unclear. The germline gives CDR1 SGHDN, CDR2 FVKESK. V was pared by 5 bases and J by 8 bases, with 9 bases between. The CDR3 extends over 11 amino acids.

This chain joins TRBV6-1 and TRBJ2-7; 7 positions agree with TRBD1. CDR1 and CDR2 from the germline V gene are MNHNS and SASEGT. V lost 6 bases to trimming and J lost 3 bases; unmatched junction nucleotides: 2. The CDR3 consists of 12 residues. CDR3 nucleotides: TGTGCCAGCAGCAGGACAGGCTACGAGCAGTACTTC. This translates into CASSRTGYEQYF.

The rearrangement joins TRBV9 to TRBJ2-1; 12 nucleotides agree with TRBD1. Germline V lookup: CDR1 SGDLS, CDR2 YYNGEE. The V segment lost 3 bases and the J segment 5 bases; nucleotides outside the gene matches: 18. The CDR3 sequence is 20 residues long. The CDR3 DNA follows: TGTGCCAGCAGCGCCCCTCGGGACAGGGGGCATCTAGCGGGGGACAATGAGCAGTTCTTC. Amino acids: CASSAPRDRGHLAGDNEQFF.

The rearrangement joins TRBV27 to TRBJ1-4; D may be TRBD1 (5 bases). The CDR3 runs 14 residues. Germline values: CDR1 MNHEY, CDR2 SMNVEV (reference sequence). Trimming left V 5 bases short and J 8 bases short, with 15 bases between. The CDR3 loop reads CASSRPGVREKLFF. The CDR3 DNA is TGTGCCAGCAGTCGGCCGGGGGTAAGGGAAAAACTGTTTTTT.

The chain couples TRBV7-8 to TRBJ2-1, with D possibly being TRBD1 or TRBD2 (5 bases each). The CDR3 is 15 residues long. Trimming shortened V by 3 bases and J by 3 bases, and 12 bases separated the two germline ends. The germline CDR1 and CDR2 sequences are SGHVS and FQNEAQ. DNA for the CDR3: TGTGCCAGCAGCTTCCGGGACGGAAACTACAATGAGCAGTTCTTC. It yields the protein CASSFRDGNYNEQFF.

This clone was detected only once. The CDR3, as DNA: TGTGCCAGCAGAGGTGACGGTTATCAGCCCCAGCATTTT. Protein sequence: CASRGDGYQPQHF. The rearrangement joins TRBV27 to TRBJ1-5; D is ambiguous. Germline CDR1 and CDR2: MNHEY and SMNVEV (reference sequence). The ends were cut back, 6 bases at V and 5 bases at J, with 11 bases in the middle. The CDR3 sequence is 13 residues long.

The V call is TRBV10-3, the J call TRBJ2-3; 9 bases line up with TRBD1. J was trimmed by 2 bases and V by 6 bases; bases with no gene match: 9. The CDR3 length is 16 residues. CDR1 ENHRY and CDR2 SYGVKD come from the germline V gene. Written as DNA, the CDR3 is TGTGCCATCAGGCCCGGGACAGGGCTCTCCACAGATACGCAGTATTTT. Translation gives CAIRPGTGLSTDTQYF.

The rearrangement links TRBV11-2 to TRBJ2-2; 11 bases fit TRBD1. In germline, CDR1 is SGHAT, CDR2 FQNNGV. The CDR3 totals 16 residues. Trimming cost V 2 bases and J 7 bases; bases outside gene matches: 6. The CDR3 reads CASSLLGTGGIGELFF. In DNA, the CDR3 is TGTGCCAGCAGCTTACTCGGGACAGGGGGGATCGGGGAGCTGTTTTTT.

This chain links TRBV7-9 with TRBJ2-1; the D gene is possibly TRBD1 (5 bases). Trimming took 5 bases from V and 4 from J, leaving 12 bases between them. CDR3 length: 14 residues. Germline V gene sequence: CDR1 SEHNR, CDR2 FQNEAQ (reference sequence). The CDR3 DNA is TGTGCCAGCAGCCTGACAGTTCGTTACAATGAGCAGTTCTTC. Its protein is CASSLTVRYNEQFF.

The rearrangement links TRBV7-6 to TRBJ2-3; 8 positions match TRBD1. The V gene end was trimmed by 5 bases and the J gene end by 6 bases; junction bases not matched to a gene: 7. Germline V lookup: CDR1 SGHVS, CDR2 FNYEAQ. This CDR3 is 14 amino acids long. CDR3: CASSNLQGADTQYF. CDR3 nucleotides: TGTGCCAGCAGCAACCTCCAGGGGGCTGATACGCAGTATTTT.

This clone was detected once. The chain's CDR3 is CASSEIGLHTDTQYF. CDR3 DNA: TGCGCCAGCAGTGAGATCGGACTCCACACAGATACGCAGTATTTT. The V call is TRBV10-2, the J call TRBJ2-3; the D gene is possibly TRBD2 (5 bases). The CDR3 contains 15 residues. Germline V gene data show CDR1 as WSHSY and CDR2 as SAAADI. Trimming stripped 2 bases from V and 2 bases from J, with 11 bases between.

This chain joins TRBV4-3 and TRBJ2-2, with 7 bases lining up with TRBD1. The CDR3 is made up of 16 amino acids. Trimming cost V 4 bases and J 0 bases; bases outside gene matches: 5. CDR1 and CDR2 from the germline V gene are LGHNA and YSLEER. CDR3 sequence: CASSLRQGPNTGELFF. CDR3 nucleotide sequence: TGCGCCAGCAGCCTACGACAGGGACCGAACACCGGGGAGCTGTTTTTT.